This T cell receptor (beta chain) derives from a study of control samples from healthy donors and cancer patients. TCRdb keeps only in-frame clones here, not all; method: immunoSEQ multiplex PCR. The sample shows 100,000 or so clones, around 82% of them seen only once. This CDR3 spans 14 amino acids. Deletions cut 5 bases from V and 5 bases from J, with 15 bases between. Germline values: CDR1 LGHNT, CDR2 FRNRAP. The sequence was obtained from a woman aged 45 to 65 in good health. Sequences were obtained from blood. The chain joins TRBV12-5 to TRBJ1-2; a weak D match, TRBD1 (6 bases). For the CDR3, the DNA is TGTGCTAGTGGTGACGTCAGGGGACCGTATGGCTACACCTTC. Protein product: CASGDVRGPYGYTF.